This T cell receptor beta chain was documented in a study of cytomegalovirus exposure and HLA in healthy donors. Notes on the study in general: Later analysis identified several of the most significant clusters that appeared linked to common viral pathogens. Reported results showed that the classifier diagnosed cytomegalovirus status with high specificity and sensitivity. In a later analysis, TCR beta V- and J-gene trimming showed a link to a missense DCLRE1C variant.

Concerning this clone: The antigen is undetermined.

This CDR3 has 19 amino acids. The V gene lost 3 bases and the J gene lost 0 bases, with 20 bases spanning the gap. Looked up from germline, CDR1 is LGHNA and CDR2 is YSLEER. It was with 60 Vbeta and 13 Jbeta primers that the PCR ran. The repertoire was sequenced with immunoSEQ multiplex PCR; TCRdb's copy has only in-frame clones and lacks some. This sample's table reports 50,000 or so clones. Sequencing input: PBMCs. This sequence joins TRBV4-3 and TRBJ1-4, with D possibly being TRBD1 (5 bases). This TCR came from a man between 45 and 60 years old in good health and CMV-seropositive. CDR3 protein: CASSQELTGGLATNEKLFF. The CDR3 bases are TGCGCCAGCAGCCAGGAGTTGACCGGGGGACTCGCAACTAATGAAAAACTGTTTTTT.